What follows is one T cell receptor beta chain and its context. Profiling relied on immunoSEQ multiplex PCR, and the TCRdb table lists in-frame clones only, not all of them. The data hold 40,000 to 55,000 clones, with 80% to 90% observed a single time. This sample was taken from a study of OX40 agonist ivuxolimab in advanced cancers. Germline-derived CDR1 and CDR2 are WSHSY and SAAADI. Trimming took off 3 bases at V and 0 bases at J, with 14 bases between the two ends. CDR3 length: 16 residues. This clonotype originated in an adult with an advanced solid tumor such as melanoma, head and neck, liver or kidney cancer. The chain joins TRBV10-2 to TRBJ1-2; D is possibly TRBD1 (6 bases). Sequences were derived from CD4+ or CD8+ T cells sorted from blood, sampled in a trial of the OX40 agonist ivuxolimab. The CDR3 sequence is CASSETTGTPNYGYTF. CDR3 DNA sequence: TGCGCCAGCAGTGAAACCACCGGGACACCTAACTATGGCTACACCTTC.